This TCR beta chain comes out of a study of shared clonotypes between healthy human individuals. The table came from immunoSEQ multiplex PCR; TCRdb's copy has only in-frame clones and leaves some out. The sample has about 490,000 clones, roughly 85% seen once; the top ten hold approximately 12%. The ends were cut back, 1 base at V and 2 bases at J, with 16 bases in the middle. CDR1 is GTSNPN, CDR2 SVGIG, per germline (reference sequence). The CDR3 runs 16 residues. What was sequenced was PBMCs. The sequence was collected from a woman between 40 and 55 years old in good health. Some clones in this sample may be carry-over from other donors' samples. This chain joins TRBV30 and TRBJ2-3, with TRBD2 as a possible D gene (6 bases). The CDR3 sequence: CAWSDREITNTDTQYF. CDR3 coding DNA: TGTGCCTGGAGTGACCGGGAGATCACCAACACAGATACGCAGTATTTT.